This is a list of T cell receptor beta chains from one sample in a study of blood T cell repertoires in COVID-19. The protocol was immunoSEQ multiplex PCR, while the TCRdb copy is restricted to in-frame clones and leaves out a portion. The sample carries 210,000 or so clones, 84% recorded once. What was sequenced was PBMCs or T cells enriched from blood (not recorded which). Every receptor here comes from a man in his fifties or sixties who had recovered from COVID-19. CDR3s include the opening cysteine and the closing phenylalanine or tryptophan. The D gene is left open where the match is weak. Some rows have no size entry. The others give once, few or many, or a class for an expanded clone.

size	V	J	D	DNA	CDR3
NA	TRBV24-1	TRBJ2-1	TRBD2	TGTGCCACCAGTGATCCGCACGAAGGACTAGCCGATGAGCAGTTCTTC	CATSDPHEGLADEQFF
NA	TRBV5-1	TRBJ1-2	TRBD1	TGCGCCAGCAGCTTGGAAGGGACAGACTATGGCTACACCTTC	CASSLEGTDYGYTF
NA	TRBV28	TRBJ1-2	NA	TGTGCCAGCAGTTTTGGCCAGACAAACTATGGCTACACCTTC	CASSFGQTNYGYTF
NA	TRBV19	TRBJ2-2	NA	TGTGCCAGTAGCCCAGAGACCGGAGGTTCCGGGGAGCTGTTTTTT	CASSPETGGSGELFF
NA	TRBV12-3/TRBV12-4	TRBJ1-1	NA	TGTGCCAGCAGGCAAGACAGAAACACTGAAGCTTTCTTT	CASRQDRNTEAFF
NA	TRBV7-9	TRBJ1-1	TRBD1	TGTGCCAGCAGCCGGGGACAGACAAACACTGAAGCTTTCTTT	CASSRGQTNTEAFF
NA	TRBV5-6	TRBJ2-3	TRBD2	TGTGCCAGCAGCGAACTAGCGGGGGGAGCCACAGATACGCAGTATTTT	CASSELAGGATDTQYF
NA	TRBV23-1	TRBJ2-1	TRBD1	TGCGCCAGCAGGGACCCGACCGGGACAGGGATTTACAATGAGCAGTTCTTC	CASRDPTGTGIYNEQFF
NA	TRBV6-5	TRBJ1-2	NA	TGTGCCAGCAGTTACCGCAGGTTTGATGGCTACACCTTC	CASSYRRFDGYTF
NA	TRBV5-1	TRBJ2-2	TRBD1	TGCGCCAGCAGCTTCGACAGGGTAGAAACCGGGGAGCTGTTTTTT	CASSFDRVETGELFF
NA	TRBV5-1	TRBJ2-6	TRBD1	TGCGCCAGCAGCGCCTCCACCGGGACAGGGGGCGCTGGGGCCAACGTCCTGACTTTC	CASSASTGTGGAGANVLTF
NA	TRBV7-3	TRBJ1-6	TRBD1	TGTGCCAGCAGTCTAGACAGGGTAGGGAATTCACCCCTCCACTTT	CASSLDRVGNSPLHF
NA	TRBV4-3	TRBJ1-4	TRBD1	TGCGCCAGCAGCCAATTCATAACAGGGGTTGAAAAACTGTTTTTT	CASSQFITGVEKLFF
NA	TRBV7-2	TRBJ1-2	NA	TGTGCCAGCAGTATACAGGTTAACTATGGCTACACCTTC	CASSIQVNYGYTF
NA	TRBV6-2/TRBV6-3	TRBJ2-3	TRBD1	TGTGCCAGCAGTTCCGGACAGGGCTTCACAGATACGCAGTATTTT	CASSSGQGFTDTQYF
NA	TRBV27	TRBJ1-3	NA	TGTGCCAGCAGTTTATGGCAGGGAAACACCATATATTTT	CASSLWQGNTIYF
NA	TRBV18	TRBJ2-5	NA	TGTGCCAGCTCAGGGGGCCAGCAAGAGACCCAGTACTTC	CASSGGQQETQYF
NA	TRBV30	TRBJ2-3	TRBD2	TGTGCCTGGAATTCAGCGGGGGGCACAGATACGCAGTATTTT	CAWNSAGGTDTQYF
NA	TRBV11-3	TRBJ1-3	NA	TGTGCCAGCAGCTCTCGGGGGGCACCGGGAAACACCATATATTTT	CASSSRGAPGNTIYF
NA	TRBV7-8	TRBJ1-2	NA	TGTGCCAGCAGCTTAGGTGGCGGTTCTAACTATGGCTACACCTTC	CASSLGGGSNYGYTF
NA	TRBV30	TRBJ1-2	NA	TGTGCCTGGAGGGGGCCCTACTATGGCTACACCTTC	CAWRGPYYGYTF
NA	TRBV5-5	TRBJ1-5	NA	TGTGCCAGCAGCTTCACCGGGAATAGCAATCAGCCCCAGCATTTT	CASSFTGNSNQPQHF
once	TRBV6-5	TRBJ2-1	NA	TGTGTCCTCGGAGGGCCAGGAGCCTACAATGAGCAGTTCTTC	CVLGGPGAYNEQFF
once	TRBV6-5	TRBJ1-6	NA	TGTGCCAGCAGTTGGGGAGCGAATTCACCCCTCCACTTT	CASSWGANSPLHF
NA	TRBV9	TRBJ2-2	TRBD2	TGTGCCAGCGCTCGAGCGGGGGGGCATACCGGGGAGCTGTTTTTT	CASARAGGHTGELFF
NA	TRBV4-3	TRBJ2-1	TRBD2	TGCGCCAGCAGCCAAGGGAGAGCGGGGGGCCCGTTGGATGAGCAGTTCTTC	CASSQGRAGGPLDEQFF
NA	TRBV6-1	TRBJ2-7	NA	TGTGCCAGCAGTGAGGACTTCCACCCAGCCTACGAGCAGTACTTC	CASSEDFHPAYEQYF
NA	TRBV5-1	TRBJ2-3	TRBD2	TGCGCCAGCAGCCCCAGCGGGGACCGCACAGATACGCAGTATTTT	CASSPSGDRTDTQYF
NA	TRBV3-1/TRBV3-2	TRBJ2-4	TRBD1	TGTGCCAGCAGCCCAAGTCCCTGGACAGGGGTTATTCAGTACTTC	CASSPSPWTGVIQYF
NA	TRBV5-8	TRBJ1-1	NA	TGTGCCAGCCCGTCGAGACCACAAGCGGAGATGAACACTGAAGCTTTCTTT	CASPSRPQAEMNTEAFF
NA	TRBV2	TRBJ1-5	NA	TGTGCCAGCAGTTTAATACTGGTCTCGCCCCAGCATTTT	CASSLILVSPQHF
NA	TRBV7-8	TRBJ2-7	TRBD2	TGTGCCAGCAGCCTTAGCGGGGCCCCCTACGAGCAGTACTTC	CASSLSGAPYEQYF
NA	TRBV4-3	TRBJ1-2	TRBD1	TGCGCCAGCAGCCAGGGCAGGCCGGGACAGGCGGACTATGGCTACACCTTC	CASSQGRPGQADYGYTF
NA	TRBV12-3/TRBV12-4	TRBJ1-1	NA	TGTGCCAGCAGCCCCGGAGGCCACACTGAAGCTTTCTTT	CASSPGGHTEAFF
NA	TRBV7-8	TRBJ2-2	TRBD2	TGTGCCAGCAGCCGAGGAGGCGGGGGAAACACCGGGGAGCTGTTTTTT	CASSRGGGGNTGELFF
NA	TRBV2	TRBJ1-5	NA	TGTGCCAGCAGTTTACGACAGAGTAGCAATCAGCCCCAGCATTTT	CASSLRQSSNQPQHF